Listed below are T cell receptor beta chains from one sample, sequenced in a study of Graves' ophthalmopathy and Graves' hyperthyroidism. TCRdb re-called the multiplex PCR reads with MiXCR, one entry per CDR3 protein. The sample holds over a million distinct CDR3 sequences, about 36% seen once. Sequences were obtained from peripheral blood or thyroid tissue (not recorded which). The receptors derive from an adult man with Graves' hyperthyroidism. Each CDR3 is given with its conserved first and last residue. The D gene is left open where the match is weak. Rows may omit the clone size; those that give it use once, few, many or a size class.

TRBJ2-7 | TRBV5-1 | many | TRBD1 | TGCGCCAGCAGTGAAACCGGGACAGATTTTTCGGAGCAGTACTTC | CASSETGTDFSEQYF
TRBJ2-7 | TRBV7-2 | . | . | TGTGCCAGCAGCCGTGGGGCGGGACGGTCCTACGAGCAGTACTTC | CASSRGAGRSYEQYF
TRBJ1-5 | TRBV7-7 | few | . | TGTGCCAGCTCCAGGACCCCGGGCAGCAATCAGCCCCAGCATTTT | CASSRTPGSNQPQHF
TRBJ1-6 | TRBV3-1 | . | . | TGTGCCAGCAGCCAAGGCTACAGCCCGAATTCACCCCTCCACTTT | CASSQGYSPNSPLHF
TRBJ1-5 | TRBV2 | many | . | TGTGCCAGCAGTGACGTTTCGGGGCAGCCCCAGCATTTT | CASSDVSGQPQHF
TRBJ1-1 | TRBV12-3/TRBV12-4 | many | TRBD1 | TGTGCCAGCAGCCACACAGGGGTAGGAACTGAAGCTTTCTTT | CASSHTGVGTEAFF
TRBJ1-1 | TRBV7-6 | . | TRBD1 | TGTGCCAGCAGCTTACTGGGGACAGGGGGCGTAACTGAAGCTTTCTTT | CASSLLGTGGVTEAFF
TRBJ2-2 | TRBV19 | few | . | TGTGCCAGTACCATGGGGGATTTGAACACCGGGGAGCTGTTTTTT | CASTMGDLNTGELFF
TRBJ2-5 | TRBV7-7 | few | TRBD1 | TGTGCCAGCAGCCCACCACCCGGGACAGGGGTCCAAGAGACCCAGTACTTC | CASSPPPGTGVQETQYF
TRBJ2-2 | TRBV24-1 | many | . | TGTGCCACCAGTGAAGGAATTACCGGGAAGCTGTTTTTT | CATSEGITGKLFF
TRBJ2-7 | TRBV20-1 | . | . | TGCAGTGCCGAGGGGCGGGGAGAGAAGTACTTC | CSAEGRGEKYF
TRBJ2-7 | TRBV5-1 | once | . | TGCGCCAGCAGCCTGAAGGGGAAAAGCTCGTCCTACGAGCAGTACTTC | CASSLKGKSSSYEQYF
TRBJ2-5 | TRBV7-2 | few | TRBD2 | TGTGCCAGCAGTTACCGGGAGGGCTTGGAGACCCAGTACTTC | CASSYREGLETQYF
TRBJ2-5 | TRBV2 | . | . | TGTGCCAGCAGTGGAGACCGGGACTCCGAGACCCAGTACTTC | CASSGDRDSETQYF